Below, one T cell receptor beta chain is given with its context. Germline trimming cut 4 bases from V and 2 bases from J; bases unmatched to any gene: 4. Per germline, CDR1 MNHEY and CDR2 SVGAGI. The CDR3 extends over 15 amino acids. The entry originates in a study of blood T cell repertoires in COVID-19. As for the study in general: From T cells, B-cell-depleted T cells, or PBMCs came the material, which was cDNA or gDNA.

As processed by the authors: Amplifying reference gene primers gave estimates of nucleated cell counts. Using immunoSEQ multiplex PCR, the repertoire was profiled, and TCRdb retains in-frame clones only, with some absent. The D gene and trimming were derived from the DNA, and the V and J assignments and clone size from that table. The sample has around 140,000 clones, around four fifths seen once. Sequencing was carried out using PBMCs or T cells enriched from blood (not recorded which). The sequence came from a man aged 40-49 years with acute COVID-19. The chain joins TRBV6-5 to TRBJ1-2, with 10 positions matching TRBD1. The CDR3 reads CASSSPGQGNYGYTF. As DNA, the CDR3 is TGTGCCAGCAGTTCCCCGGGACAGGGGAACTATGGCTACACCTTC.